This TCR beta chain stems from a study of blood T cell repertoires in COVID-19. The CDR3 has 14 amino acids. V lost 7 bases, J lost 2 bases, and 15 bases lay in between. CDR1 is SGHAT and CDR2 is FQNNGV in the germline V gene. A single count supports this clone. TCRdb keeps only in-frame clones here, not all; method: immunoSEQ multiplex PCR. There are around 290,000 clones in the sample; around nine tenths occur only once, and over 2.5% lies in the top ten. The chain employs TRBV11-2 and TRBJ2-7; the D gene is possibly TRBD2 (6 bases). Sequencing was carried out using PBMCs or T cells enriched from blood (not recorded which). This sequence originates from a woman younger than 35 who had recovered from COVID-19. The CDR3 reads CASTWEEVPYEQYF. CDR3 DNA sequence: TGTGCCAGCACGTGGGAGGAGGTCCCCTACGAGCAGTACTTC.